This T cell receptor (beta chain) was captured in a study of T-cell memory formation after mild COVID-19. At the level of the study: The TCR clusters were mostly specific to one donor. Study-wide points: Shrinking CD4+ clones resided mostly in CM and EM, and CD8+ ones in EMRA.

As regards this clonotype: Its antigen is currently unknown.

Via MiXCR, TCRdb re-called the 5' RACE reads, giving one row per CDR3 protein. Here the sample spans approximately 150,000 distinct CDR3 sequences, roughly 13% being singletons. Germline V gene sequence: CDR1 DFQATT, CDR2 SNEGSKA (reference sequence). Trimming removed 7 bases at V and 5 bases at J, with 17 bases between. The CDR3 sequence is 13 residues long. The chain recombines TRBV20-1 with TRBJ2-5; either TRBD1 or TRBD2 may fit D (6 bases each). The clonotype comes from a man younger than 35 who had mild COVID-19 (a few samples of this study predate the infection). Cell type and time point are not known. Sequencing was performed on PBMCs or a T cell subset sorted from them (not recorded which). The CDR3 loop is CSVLSIGGETQYF. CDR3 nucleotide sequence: TGCAGTGTTCTGAGCATAGGGGGGGAGACCCAGTACTTC.